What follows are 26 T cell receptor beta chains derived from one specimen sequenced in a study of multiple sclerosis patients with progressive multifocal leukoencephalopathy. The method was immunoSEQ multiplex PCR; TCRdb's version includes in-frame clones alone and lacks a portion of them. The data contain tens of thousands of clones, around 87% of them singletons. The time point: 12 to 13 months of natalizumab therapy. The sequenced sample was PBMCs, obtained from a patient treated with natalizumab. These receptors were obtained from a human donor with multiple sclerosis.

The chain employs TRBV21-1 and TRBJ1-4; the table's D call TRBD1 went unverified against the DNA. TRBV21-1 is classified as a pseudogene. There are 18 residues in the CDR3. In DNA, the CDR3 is TGTGCCAGTAAAGCAAACGTGGGACAGAGAACAACTAATGAAAAACTGTTTTTT. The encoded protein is CASKANVGQRTTNEKLFF.

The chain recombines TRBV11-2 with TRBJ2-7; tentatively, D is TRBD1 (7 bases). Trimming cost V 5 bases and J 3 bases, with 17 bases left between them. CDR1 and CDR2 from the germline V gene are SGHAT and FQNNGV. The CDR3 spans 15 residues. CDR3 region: CASSPAGRGDYEQYF. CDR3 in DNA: TGTGCCAGCAGCCCGGCGGGCAGGGGGGACTACGAGCAGTACTTC.

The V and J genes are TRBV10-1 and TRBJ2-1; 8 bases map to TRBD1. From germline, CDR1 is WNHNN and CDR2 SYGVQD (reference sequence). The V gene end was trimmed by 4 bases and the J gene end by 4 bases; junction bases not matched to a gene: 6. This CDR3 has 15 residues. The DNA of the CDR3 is TGCGCCAGCAGTGTCGGGACAGGCGATTACAATGAGCAGTTCTTC. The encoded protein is CASSVGTGDYNEQFF.

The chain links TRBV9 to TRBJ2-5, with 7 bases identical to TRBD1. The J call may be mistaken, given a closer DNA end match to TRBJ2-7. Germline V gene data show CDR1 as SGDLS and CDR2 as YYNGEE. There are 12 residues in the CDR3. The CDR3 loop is CASSVTGDEQYF. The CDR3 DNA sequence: TGTGCCAGCAGCGTAACAGGGGACGAGCAGTACTTC.

The CDR3 sequence is CASSWTGTEAFF. For the CDR3, the DNA is TGTGCCAGCAGCTGGACAGGCACAGAAGCTTTCTTT. The rearrangement joins TRBV5-6 to TRBJ1-1, with 7 bases matching TRBD1. Per germline, CDR1 SGHDT and CDR2 YYEEEE. The J segment lost 8 bases and the V segment lost 3 bases, leaving 4 bases of the junction unmatched. This CDR3 region has 12 residues.

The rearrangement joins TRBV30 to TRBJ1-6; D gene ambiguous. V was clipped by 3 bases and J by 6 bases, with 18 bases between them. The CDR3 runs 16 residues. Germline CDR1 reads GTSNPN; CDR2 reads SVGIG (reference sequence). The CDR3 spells CAWRTGSLVFNSPLHF. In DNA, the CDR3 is TGTGCCTGGAGGACGGGATCCCTCGTTTTTAATTCACCCCTCCACTTT.

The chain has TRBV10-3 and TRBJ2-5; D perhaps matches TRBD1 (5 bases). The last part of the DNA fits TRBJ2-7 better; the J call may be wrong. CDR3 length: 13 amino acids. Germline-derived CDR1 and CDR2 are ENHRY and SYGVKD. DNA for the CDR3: TGTGCCATCAGCGGTGACAGTTCCTACGAGCAGTACTTC. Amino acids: CAISGDSSYEQYF.

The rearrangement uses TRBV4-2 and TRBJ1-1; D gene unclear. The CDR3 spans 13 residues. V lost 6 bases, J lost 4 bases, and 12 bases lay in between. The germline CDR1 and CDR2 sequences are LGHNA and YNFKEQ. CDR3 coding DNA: TGTGCCAGCAGTTACCCAGAAGGCACTGAAGCTTTCTTT. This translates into CASSYPEGTEAFF.

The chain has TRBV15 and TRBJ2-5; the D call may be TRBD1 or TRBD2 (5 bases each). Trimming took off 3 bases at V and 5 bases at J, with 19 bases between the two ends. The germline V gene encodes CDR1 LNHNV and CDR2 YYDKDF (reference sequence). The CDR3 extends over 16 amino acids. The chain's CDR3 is CATSSGIGDLRETQYF. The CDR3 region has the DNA TGTGCCACCAGCAGTGGGATAGGGGACCTCAGGGAGACCCAGTACTTC.

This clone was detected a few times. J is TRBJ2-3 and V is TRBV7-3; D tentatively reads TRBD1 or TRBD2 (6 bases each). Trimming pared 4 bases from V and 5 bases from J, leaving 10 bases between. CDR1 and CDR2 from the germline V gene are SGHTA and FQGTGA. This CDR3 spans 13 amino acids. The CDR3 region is CASSSGARDTQYF. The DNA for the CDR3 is TGTGCCAGCAGCTCGGGGGCAAGAGATACGCAGTATTTT.

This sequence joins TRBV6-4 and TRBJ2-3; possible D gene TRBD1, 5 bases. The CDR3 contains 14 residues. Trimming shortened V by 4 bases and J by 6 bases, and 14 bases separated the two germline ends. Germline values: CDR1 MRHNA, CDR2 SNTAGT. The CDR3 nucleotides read TGTGCCAGCAGTGCCGACAGTGCGCACGATACGCAGTATTTT. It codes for CASSADSAHDTQYF.

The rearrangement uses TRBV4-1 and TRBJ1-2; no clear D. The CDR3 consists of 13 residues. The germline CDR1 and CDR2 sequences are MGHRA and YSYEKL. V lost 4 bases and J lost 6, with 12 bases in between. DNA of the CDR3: TGCGCCAGCAGCCCAGGTCCCCTAGATGGCTACACCTTC. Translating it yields CASSPGPLDGYTF.

The CDR3 DNA is TGTGCCAGCAGCGTAGAAGGACAGCATATTTCCTCTGGAAACACCATATATTTT. This codes for CASSVEGQHISSGNTIYF. V gene TRBV9 combines with J gene TRBJ1-3; possible D gene TRBD1, 6 bases. The V gene's germline CDR1 is SGDLS and CDR2 YYNGEE. CDR3 length: 18 amino acids. The V gene lost 0 bases and the J gene lost 0 bases, with 16 bases spanning the gap.

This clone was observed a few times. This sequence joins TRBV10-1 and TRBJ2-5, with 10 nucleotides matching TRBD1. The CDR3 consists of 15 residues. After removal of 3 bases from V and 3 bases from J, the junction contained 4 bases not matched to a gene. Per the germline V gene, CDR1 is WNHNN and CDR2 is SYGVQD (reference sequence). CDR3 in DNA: TGCGCCAGCAGTGACGGGACAGGGGAAGAAGAGACCCAGTACTTC. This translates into CASSDGTGEEETQYF.

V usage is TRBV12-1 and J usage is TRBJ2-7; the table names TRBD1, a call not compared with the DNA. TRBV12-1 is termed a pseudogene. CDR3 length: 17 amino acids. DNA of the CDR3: TGTGCCAGCAGCTACCAATTTACAGGGCCCCACTCCTACGAGCAGTACTTC. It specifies CASSYQFTGPHSYEQYF.

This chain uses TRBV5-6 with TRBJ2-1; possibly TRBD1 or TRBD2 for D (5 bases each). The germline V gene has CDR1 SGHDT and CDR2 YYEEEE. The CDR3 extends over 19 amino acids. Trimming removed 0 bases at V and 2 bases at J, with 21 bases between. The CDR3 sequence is CASSLVLGPASYTYNEQFF. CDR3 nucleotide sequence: TGTGCCAGCAGCTTGGTCTTGGGACCGGCTAGCTATACCTACAATGAGCAGTTCTTC.

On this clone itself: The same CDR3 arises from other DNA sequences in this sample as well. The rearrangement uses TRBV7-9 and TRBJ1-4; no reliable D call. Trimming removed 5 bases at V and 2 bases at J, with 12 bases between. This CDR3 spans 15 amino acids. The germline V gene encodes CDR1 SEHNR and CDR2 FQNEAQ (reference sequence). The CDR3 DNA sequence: TGTGCCAGCAGCAATGGGGAGTCGACTAATGAAAAACTGTTTTTT. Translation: CASSNGESTNEKLFF.

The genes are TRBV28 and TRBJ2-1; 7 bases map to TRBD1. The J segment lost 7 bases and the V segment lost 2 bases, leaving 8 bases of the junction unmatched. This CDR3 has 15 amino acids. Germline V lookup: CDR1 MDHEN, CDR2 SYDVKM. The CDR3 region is CASSLVDRAVNEQFF. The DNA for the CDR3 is TGTGCCAGCAGTTTAGTCGACAGGGCAGTAAATGAGCAGTTCTTC.

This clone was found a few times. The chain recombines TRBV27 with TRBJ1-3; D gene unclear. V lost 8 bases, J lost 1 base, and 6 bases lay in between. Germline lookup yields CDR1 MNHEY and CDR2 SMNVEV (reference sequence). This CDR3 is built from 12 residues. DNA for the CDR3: TGTGCCAGCGGCCATTCTGGAAACACCATATATTTT. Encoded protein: CASGHSGNTIYF.

CDR3 bases: TGTGCCTGGAGTCTCGGTGGGGACGAGCAGTACTTC. Protein product: CAWSLGGDEQYF. The gene calls are TRBV30 and TRBJ2-7; D is unresolved. CDR3 length: 12 amino acids. Deletions cut 2 bases from V and 5 bases from J, with 10 bases between. Germline CDR1 GTSNPN, CDR2 SVGIG (reference sequence).

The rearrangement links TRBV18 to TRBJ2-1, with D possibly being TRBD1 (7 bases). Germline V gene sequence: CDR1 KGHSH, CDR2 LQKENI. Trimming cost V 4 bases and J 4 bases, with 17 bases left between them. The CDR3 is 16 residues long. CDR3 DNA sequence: TGTGCCAGCTCACTTGCAGGGGGGACCTCTTACAATGAGCAGTTCTTC. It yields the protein CASSLAGGTSYNEQFF.

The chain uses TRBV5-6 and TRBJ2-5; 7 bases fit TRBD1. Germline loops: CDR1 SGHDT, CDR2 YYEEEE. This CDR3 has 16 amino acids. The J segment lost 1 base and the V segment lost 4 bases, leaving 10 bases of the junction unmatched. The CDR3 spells CASSDLMGQTQETQYF. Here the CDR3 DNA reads TGTGCCAGCAGCGACCTAATGGGACAGACCCAAGAGACCCAGTACTTC.

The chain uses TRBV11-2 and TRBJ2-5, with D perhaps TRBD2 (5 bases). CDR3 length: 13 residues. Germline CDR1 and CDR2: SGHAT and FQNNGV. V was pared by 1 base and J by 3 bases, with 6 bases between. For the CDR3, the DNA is TGTGCCAGCAGCTTAGTCGGGGAAGAGACCCAGTACTTC. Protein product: CASSLVGEETQYF. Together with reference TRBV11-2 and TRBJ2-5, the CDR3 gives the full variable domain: EAGVAQSPRYKIIEKRQSVAFWCNPISGHATLYWYQQILGQGPKLLIQFQNNGVVDDSQLPKDRFSAERLKGVDSTLKIQPAKLEDSAVYLCASSLVGEETQYFGPGTRLLVL.

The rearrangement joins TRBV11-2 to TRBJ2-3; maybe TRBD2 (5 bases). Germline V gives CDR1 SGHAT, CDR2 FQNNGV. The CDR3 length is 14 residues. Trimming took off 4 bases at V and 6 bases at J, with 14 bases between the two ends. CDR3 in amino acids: CASSYRTSYDTQYF. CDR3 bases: TGTGCCAGCAGCTATAGGACTTCCTACGATACGCAGTATTTT.

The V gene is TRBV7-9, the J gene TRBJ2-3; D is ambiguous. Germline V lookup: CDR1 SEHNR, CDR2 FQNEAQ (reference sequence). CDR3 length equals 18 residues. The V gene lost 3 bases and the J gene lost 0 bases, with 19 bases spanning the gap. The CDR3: CASSFDFSGVTSTDTQYF. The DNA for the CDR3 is TGTGCCAGCAGCTTCGATTTTTCTGGGGTTACTAGCACAGATACGCAGTATTTT.

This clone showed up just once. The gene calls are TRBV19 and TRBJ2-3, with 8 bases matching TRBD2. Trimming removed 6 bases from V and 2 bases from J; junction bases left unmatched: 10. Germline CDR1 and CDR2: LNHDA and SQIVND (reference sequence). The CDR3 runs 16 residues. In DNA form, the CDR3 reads TGTGCCAGTAGGGGTCGGGTAGCGGGGTTCACAGATACGCAGTATTTT. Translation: CASRGRVAGFTDTQYF.